The 9 T cell receptor beta chains presented below share a single source sample, sequenced in a study of CD8 T cells in ankylosing spondylitis. Study-wide findings and caveats: A TCR beta motif made of eight highly homologous variants seemed typical of ankylosing spondylitis blood.

MiXCR, run by TCRdb on the 5' RACE reads, gives a single entry per CDR3 protein. The table lists 100,000 to 150,000 distinct CDR3 sequences, 15% to 20% of them singletons. For these TCRs, the target antigens are not known. Sequencing used blood, either unsorted or a sorted T cell fraction (not recorded which). These receptor sequences come from a male donor with ankylosing spondylitis.

The J gene is TRBJ2-2, the V gene TRBV6-1; unclear D gene. Germline V gene data show CDR1 as MNHNS and CDR2 as SASEGT. The CDR3 runs to 14 residues. V lost 7 bases and J 2 bases, leaving 11 bases between the germline ends. DNA of the CDR3: TGTGCCAGCACCCCCAGCAGAAACACCGGGGAGCTGTTTTTT. Protein sequence: CASTPSRNTGELFF.

The chain carries TRBV2 and TRBJ2-3; 11 positions agree with TRBD2. CDR1 SNHLY and CDR2 FYNNEI come from the germline V gene. V trimming: 7 bases; J trimming: 0 bases; junction bases outside the gene matches: 15. CDR3 length: 19 amino acids. For the CDR3, the DNA is TGTGCCAGCAATCCCGTTCTAGCGGGAGGAGGTCCTAGCACAGATACGCAGTATTTT. Its translation: CASNPVLAGGGPSTDTQYF.

V is TRBV5-1 and J is TRBJ1-1, with 10 nucleotides matching TRBD1. This CDR3 is built from 14 residues. V was pared by 0 bases and J by 4 bases, with 0 bases of the junction left unmatched. CDR1 and CDR2 (germline): SGHRS, YFSETQ. This CDR3 reads CASSLGTGGTEAFF. CDR3 nucleotides: TGCGCCAGCAGCTTGGGGACAGGGGGCACTGAAGCTTTCTTT.

This clonotype was recorded once. The genes are TRBV28 and TRBJ1-3, with 10 bases aligning to TRBD1. The germline CDR1 and CDR2 sequences are MDHEN and SYDVKM. V lost 3 bases, J lost 3 bases, and 14 bases stayed unmatched. The CDR3 has 19 amino acids. This CDR3 is CASSFPNPWTGGFGNTIYF. As DNA, the CDR3 is TGTGCCAGCAGTTTTCCCAATCCGTGGACAGGGGGATTTGGAAACACCATATATTTT.

In its sample, this clonotype was seen many times. The chain recombines TRBV25-1 with TRBJ2-7; D remains ambiguous. V lost 5 bases, J lost 7 bases, and 9 bases lay in between. Germline values: CDR1 MGHDK, CDR2 SYGVNS. CDR3 length: 11 residues. CDR3 coding DNA: TGTGCCAGCAGTCTTACGGGTGAGCAGTACTTC. It encodes CASSLTGEQYF.

This clonotype has only a few counts. This rearrangement joins TRBV20-1 to TRBJ1-1; 7 bases fit TRBD1. The V and J ends lost 5 bases and 3 bases, in that order; junction bases with no gene match: 15. The CDR3 length is 16 residues. The germline CDR1 and CDR2 sequences are DFQATT and SNEGSKA (reference sequence). CDR3: CSAYTGAKASDTEAFF. CDR3 DNA: TGCAGTGCTTATACAGGGGCGAAGGCTTCGGACACTGAAGCTTTCTTT.

The sample holds a few counts of this clonotype. The chain has TRBV5-1 and TRBJ1-1; no clear D gene. The V gene's germline CDR1 is SGHRS and CDR2 YFSETQ. The ends were cut back, 0 bases at V and 5 bases at J, with 17 bases in the middle. CDR3 length: 16 amino acids. The CDR3 region is CASSLDRPPMGTEAFF. The CDR3 DNA is TGCGCCAGCAGCTTGGACAGACCCCCGATGGGAACTGAAGCTTTCTTT.

This clonotype was seen only a few times. The chain links TRBV27 to TRBJ2-3, with TRBD1 matching 8 bases. The length of the CDR3 is 13 residues. Trimming removed 7 bases from V and 7 bases from J; junction bases left unmatched: 7. Germline V lookup: CDR1 MNHEY, CDR2 SMNVEV (reference sequence). CDR3 coding DNA: TGTGCCAGCACCATCGACAGGGGAAATACGCAGTATTTT. Translated, it gives CASTIDRGNTQYF.

CDR3 nucleotide sequence: TGTGCCAGCAGTGAACTACGGGAGCAGTTCTTC. It encodes CASSELREQFF. V gene TRBV12-3 or TRBV12-4 combines with J gene TRBJ2-1, with unresolved D. The V gene lost 5 bases and the J gene lost 10 bases, with 9 bases spanning the gap. This CDR3 is built from 11 residues.